This T cell receptor (beta chain) was profiled in a study of T cell changes during pregnancy in multiple sclerosis. The CDR3 length is 17 residues. Only in-frame clones appear in the TCRdb table, and some are missing; sequencing was by immunoSEQ multiplex PCR. The repertoire has approximately 22,000 clones, roughly 91% of them found once; the top ten carry approximately 0.67%. This rearrangement joins TRBV21-1 to TRBJ2-1; the tabulated D call, TRBD2, remains unverified against the DNA. TRBV21-1 is an annotated pseudogene. This receptor was obtained from a female donor in good health, enrolled as a control in a pregnancy study. Sequenced here: CD4+ T cells from peripheral blood mononuclear cells, sampled in the first trimester of pregnancy. The CDR3 here is CASSRVRTSGGTDEQFF. CDR3 bases: TGTGCCAGCAGCAGAGTGAGGACTAGCGGGGGGACGGATGAGCAGTTCTTC.